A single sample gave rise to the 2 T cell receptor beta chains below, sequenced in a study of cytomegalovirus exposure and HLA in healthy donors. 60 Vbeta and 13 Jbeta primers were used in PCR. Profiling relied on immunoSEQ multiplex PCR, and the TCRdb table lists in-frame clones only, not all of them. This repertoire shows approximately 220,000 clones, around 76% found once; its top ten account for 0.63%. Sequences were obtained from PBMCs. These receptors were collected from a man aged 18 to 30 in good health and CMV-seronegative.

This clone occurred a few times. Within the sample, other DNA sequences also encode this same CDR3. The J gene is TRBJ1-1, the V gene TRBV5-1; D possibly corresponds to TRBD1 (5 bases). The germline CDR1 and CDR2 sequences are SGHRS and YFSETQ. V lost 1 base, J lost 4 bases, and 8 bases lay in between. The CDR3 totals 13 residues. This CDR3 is CASSLQGPTEAFF. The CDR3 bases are TGCGCCAGCAGCTTGCAGGGTCCCACTGAAGCTTTCTTT.

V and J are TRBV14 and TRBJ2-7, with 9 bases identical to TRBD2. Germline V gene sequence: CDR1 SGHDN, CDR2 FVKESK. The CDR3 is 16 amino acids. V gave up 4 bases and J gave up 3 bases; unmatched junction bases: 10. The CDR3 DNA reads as TGTGCCAGCAGCCCGACGACTAGCGGATTCTTCTACGAGCAGTACTTC. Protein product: CASSPTTSGFFYEQYF.